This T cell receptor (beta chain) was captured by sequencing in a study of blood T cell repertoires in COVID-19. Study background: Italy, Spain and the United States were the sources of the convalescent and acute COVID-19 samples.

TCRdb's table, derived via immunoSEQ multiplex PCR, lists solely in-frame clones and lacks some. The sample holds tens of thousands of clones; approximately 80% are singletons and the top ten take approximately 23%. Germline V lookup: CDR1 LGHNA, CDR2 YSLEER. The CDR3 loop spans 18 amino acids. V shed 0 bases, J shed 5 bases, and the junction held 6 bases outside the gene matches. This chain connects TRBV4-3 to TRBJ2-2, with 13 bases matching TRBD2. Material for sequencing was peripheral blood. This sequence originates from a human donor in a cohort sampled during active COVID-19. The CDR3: CASSQDTLAGGNTGELFF. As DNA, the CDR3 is TGCGCCAGCAGCCAAGATACACTAGCGGGGGGGAATACCGGGGAGCTGTTTTTT.